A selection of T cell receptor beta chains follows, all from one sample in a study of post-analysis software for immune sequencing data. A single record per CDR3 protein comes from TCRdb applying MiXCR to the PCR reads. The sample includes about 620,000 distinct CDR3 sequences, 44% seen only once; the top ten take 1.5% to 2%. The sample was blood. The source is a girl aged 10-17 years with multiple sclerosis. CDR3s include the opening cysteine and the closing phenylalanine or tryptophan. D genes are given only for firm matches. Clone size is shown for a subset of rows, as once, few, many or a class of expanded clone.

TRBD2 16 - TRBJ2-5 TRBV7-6 TGTGCCAGCAGCTCAAGACTAGCGGGAGGAGAAGAGACCCAGTACTTC CASSSRLAGGEETQYF
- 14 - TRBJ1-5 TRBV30 TGTGCCTGGAAGAGTCCTTATAGCAATCAGCCCCAGCATTTT CAWKSPYSNQPQHF
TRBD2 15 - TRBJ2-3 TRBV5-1 TGCGCCAGCAGAGAAGCGGGAGGTAGCACAGATACGCAGTATTTT CASREAGGSTDTQYF
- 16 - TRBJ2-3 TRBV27 TGTGCCAGCAGTTTATTCAGGGGCGCTGCAACAGATACGCAGTATTTT CASSLFRGAATDTQYF
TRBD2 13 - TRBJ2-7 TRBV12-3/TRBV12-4 TGTGCCAGCAGGCTTGCGGGAGTCGGCGAGCAGTACTTC CASRLAGVGEQYF
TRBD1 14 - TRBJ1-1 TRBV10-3 TGTGCCATCAGTGACCCAGGGGGGAACACTGAAGCTTTCTTT CAISDPGGNTEAFF
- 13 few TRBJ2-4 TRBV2 TGTGCCAGCAGTGATGGCGCCGGAAACATTCAGTACTTC CASSDGAGNIQYF
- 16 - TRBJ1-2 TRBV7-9 TGTGCCAGCAGCGCCCCCGGGACGCCAGCTAACTATGGCTACACCTTC CASSAPGTPANYGYTF
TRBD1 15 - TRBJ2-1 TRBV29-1 TGCAGCGTTCGGGGACAGGCCAGGACCTACAATGAGCAGTTCTTC CSVRGQARTYNEQFF
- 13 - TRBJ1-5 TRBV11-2 TGTGCCAGCAGCCTCCTTGCAGGGGAGGACCAGCATTTT CASSLLAGEDQHF
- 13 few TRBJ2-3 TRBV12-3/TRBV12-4 TGTGCCAGCAGCGACAACGCGGCTGATACGCAGTATTTT CASSDNAADTQYF
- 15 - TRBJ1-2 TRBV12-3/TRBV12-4 TGTGCCAGCAGCTTTGGAGGTCCTACTGACTATGGCTACACCTTC CASSFGGPTDYGYTF
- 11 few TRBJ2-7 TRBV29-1 TGCAGCGTTGAAACGAGGGACGAGCAGTACTTC CSVETRDEQYF
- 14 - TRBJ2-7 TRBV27 TGTGCCAGCAGTTTCACAGCCTTCTCCTACGAGCAGTACTTC CASSFTAFSYEQYF
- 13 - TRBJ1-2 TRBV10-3 TGTGCCATCAGTCTCGAGAGGGTGAGAGGCTACACCTTC CAISLERVRGYTF
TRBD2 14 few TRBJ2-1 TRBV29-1 TGCAGCGTTGAAGGAGGGACTAGCGGGAGGGCACAGTTCTTC CSVEGGTSGRAQFF
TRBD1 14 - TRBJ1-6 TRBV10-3 TGTGCCATCAGTGAACGACAGGGACATTCACCCCTCCACTTT CAISERQGHSPLHF
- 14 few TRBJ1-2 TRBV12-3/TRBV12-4 TGTGCCAGCAGTTTAATTTTGGCAGGGGTTGGCTACACCTTC CASSLILAGVGYTF
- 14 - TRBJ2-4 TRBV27 TGTGCCAGCAGCCCCTCCGTACGGAAAAACATTCAGTACTTC CASSPSVRKNIQYF
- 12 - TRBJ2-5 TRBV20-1 TGCAGTGCCCCCCAAGGGGAAGAGACCCAGTACTTC CSAPQGEETQYF
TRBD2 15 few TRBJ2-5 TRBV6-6 TGTGCCAGCACCCAAGCGGGGATAATCCAAGAGACCCAGTACTTC CASTQAGIIQETQYF
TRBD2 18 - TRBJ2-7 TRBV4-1 TGCGCCAGCAGCCCGGATGGGCGCGGGGGGTTAAGTCCGCTGGCCCAGTACTTC CASSPDGRGGLSPLAQYF
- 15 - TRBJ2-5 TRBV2 TGTGCCAGCAGTGTGAGGACAGATAACCAAGAGACCCAGTACTTC CASSVRTDNQETQYF
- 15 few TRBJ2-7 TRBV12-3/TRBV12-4 TGTGCCAGCAGCCGGGGGACAGTGAGCTCCTACGAGCAGTACTTC CASSRGTVSSYEQYF
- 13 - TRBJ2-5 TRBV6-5 TGTGCCAGCAGGGAAATTACGAGGGGTGAGCAGTACTTC CASREITRGEQYF
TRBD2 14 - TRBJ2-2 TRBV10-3 TGTGCCATCGGTAGCGGGGCGAACACCGGGGAGCTGTTTTTT CAIGSGANTGELFF
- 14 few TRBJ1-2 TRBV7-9 TGTGCCAGCAGCTTAGTAGGGGAAGGCGGTGGCTACACCTTC CASSLVGEGGGYTF
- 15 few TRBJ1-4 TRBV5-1 TGCGCCAGCCGCCCCCGGGAGGGCGTTGGTGAAAAACTGTTTTTT CASRPREGVGEKLFF
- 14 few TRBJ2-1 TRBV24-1 TGTGCCACCAGTGATGCGGGGGCGGTCGATGAGCAGTTCTTC CATSDAGAVDEQFF
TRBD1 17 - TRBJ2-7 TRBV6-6 TGTGCCGGCAGTTACCGGGACAGGGGGCCTATAGAGTACGAGCAGTACTTC CAGSYRDRGPIEYEQYF
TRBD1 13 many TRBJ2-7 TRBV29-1 TGCAGCGTTGGGGACAGGGGGTCACAGGAGCAGTACTTC CSVGDRGSQEQYF
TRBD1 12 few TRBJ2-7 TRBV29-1 TGCAGCGTAAAACAGGGGGAGTACGAGCAGTACTTC CSVKQGEYEQYF
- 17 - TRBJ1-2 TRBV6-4 TGTGCCAGCAGTGATGGGTCATGGGGTAGCGACGGCTATGGCTACACCTTC CASSDGSWGSDGYGYTF
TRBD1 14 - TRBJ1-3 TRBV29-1 TGCAGCGTTGAGGAGACAGGGAAAGGAAACACCATATATTTT CSVEETGKGNTIYF
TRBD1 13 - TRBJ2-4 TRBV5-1 TGCGCCAGCAGCACCGGACAGGGGGACATTCAGTACTTC CASSTGQGDIQYF